This T cell receptor beta chain was sequenced for a study of Graves' ophthalmopathy and Graves' hyperthyroidism. Stable hyperthyroidism meant no ophthalmopathy within 18 months of follow-up. In this sample, this clonotype turned up many times. Its antigen is unidentified. The V gene end was trimmed by 1 base and the J gene end by 3 bases; junction bases not matched to a gene: 7. CDR1 is LNHNV and CDR2 is YYDKDF in the germline V gene (reference sequence). This CDR3 comprises 16 residues. Study conclusions and caveats: Blood was where most expanded thyroid clonotypes above 0.001 frequency also turned up.

Transcripts of RNA were the source for amplifying TCR beta CDR3 regions. First-round RT-PCR with HTBI primers preceded a second-round multiplex PCR. TCRdb reanalysed the multiplex PCR reads using MiXCR and keeps one entry per CDR3 protein. Of about 380,000 distinct CDR3 sequences listed, roughly 14% are singletons. The clonotype was recovered from a woman in her late teens or twenties with stable Graves' hyperthyroidism. Sequencing used peripheral blood. This chain uses TRBV15 with TRBJ1-1, with 8 bases fitting TRBD1. CDR3 residues: CATSRAYLTGDTEAFF. CDR3 bases: TGTGCCACCAGCAGAGCCTACCTGACAGGGGACACTGAAGCTTTCTTT.